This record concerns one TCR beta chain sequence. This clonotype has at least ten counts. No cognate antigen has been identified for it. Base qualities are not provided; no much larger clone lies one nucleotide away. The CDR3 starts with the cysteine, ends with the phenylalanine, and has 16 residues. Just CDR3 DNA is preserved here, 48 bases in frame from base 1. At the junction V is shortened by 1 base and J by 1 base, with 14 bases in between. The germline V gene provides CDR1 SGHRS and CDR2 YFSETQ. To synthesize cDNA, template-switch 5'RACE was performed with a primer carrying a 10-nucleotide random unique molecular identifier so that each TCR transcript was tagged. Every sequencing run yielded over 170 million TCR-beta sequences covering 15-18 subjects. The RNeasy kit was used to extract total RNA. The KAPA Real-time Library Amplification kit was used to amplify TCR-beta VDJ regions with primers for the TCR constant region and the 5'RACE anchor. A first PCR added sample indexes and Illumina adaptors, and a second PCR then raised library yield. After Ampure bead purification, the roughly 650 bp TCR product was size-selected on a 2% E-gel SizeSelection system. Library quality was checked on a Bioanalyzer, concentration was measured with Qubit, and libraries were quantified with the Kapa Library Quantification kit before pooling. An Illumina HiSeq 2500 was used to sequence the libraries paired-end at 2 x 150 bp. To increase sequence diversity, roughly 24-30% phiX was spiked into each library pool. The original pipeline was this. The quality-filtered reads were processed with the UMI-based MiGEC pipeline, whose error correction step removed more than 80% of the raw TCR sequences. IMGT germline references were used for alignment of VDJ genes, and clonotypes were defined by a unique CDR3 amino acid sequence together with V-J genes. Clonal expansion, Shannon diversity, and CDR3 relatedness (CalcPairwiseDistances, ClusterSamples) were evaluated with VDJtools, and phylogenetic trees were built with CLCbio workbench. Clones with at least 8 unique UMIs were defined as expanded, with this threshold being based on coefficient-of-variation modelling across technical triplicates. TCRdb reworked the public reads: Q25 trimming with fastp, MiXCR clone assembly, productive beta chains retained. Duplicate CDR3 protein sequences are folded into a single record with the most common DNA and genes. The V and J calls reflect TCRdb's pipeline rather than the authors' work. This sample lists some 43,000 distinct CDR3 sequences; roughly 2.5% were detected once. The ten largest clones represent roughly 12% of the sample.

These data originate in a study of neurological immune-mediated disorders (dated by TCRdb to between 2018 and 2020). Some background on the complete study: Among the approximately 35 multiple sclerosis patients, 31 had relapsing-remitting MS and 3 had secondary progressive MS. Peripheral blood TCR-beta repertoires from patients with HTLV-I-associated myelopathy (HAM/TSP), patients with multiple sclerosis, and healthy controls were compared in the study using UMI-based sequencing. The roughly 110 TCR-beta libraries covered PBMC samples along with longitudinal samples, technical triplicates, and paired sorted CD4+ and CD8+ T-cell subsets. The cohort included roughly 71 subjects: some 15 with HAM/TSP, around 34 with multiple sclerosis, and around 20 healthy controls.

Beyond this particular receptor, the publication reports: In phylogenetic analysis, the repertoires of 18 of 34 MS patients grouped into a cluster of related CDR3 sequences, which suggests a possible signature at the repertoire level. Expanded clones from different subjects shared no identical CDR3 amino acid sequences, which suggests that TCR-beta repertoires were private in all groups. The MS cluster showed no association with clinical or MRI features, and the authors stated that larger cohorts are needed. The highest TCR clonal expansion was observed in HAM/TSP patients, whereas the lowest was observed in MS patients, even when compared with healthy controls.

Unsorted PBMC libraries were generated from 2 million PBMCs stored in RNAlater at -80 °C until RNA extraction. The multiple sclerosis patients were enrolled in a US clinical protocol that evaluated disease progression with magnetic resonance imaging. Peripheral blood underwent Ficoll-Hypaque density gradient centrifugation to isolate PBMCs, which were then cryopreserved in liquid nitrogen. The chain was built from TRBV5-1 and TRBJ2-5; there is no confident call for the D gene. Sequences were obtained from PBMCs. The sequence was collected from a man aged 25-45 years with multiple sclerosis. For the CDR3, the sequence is CASSLTSGPAQETQYF. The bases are TGCGCCAGCAGCTTGACGTCAGGACCGGCCCAAGAGACCCAGTACTTC.